The source of this T cell receptor (beta chain) is a study of blood T cell repertoires in COVID-19. Study-wide context: Specimens from acute and convalescent COVID-19 originated in the United States, Italy and Spain. In each case, the material was cDNA or gDNA derived from T cells, B-cell-depleted T cells, or PBMCs.

As handled by the study authors: From reference gene primer amplification, estimates of nucleated cell counts were derived. Sequencing used immunoSEQ multiplex PCR; TCRdb keeps in-frame clones, though not all of them. That table furnishes V, J and clone size, whereas the DNA furnished D and trimming. Altogether about 40,000 clones are present, 85% to 90% being singletons, with the ten largest covering roughly 12%. CDR1 and CDR2 (germline): LGHNA, YNFKEQ. Unmatched junction bases numbered 10, after V lost 1 base and J lost 0 bases. CDR3 length: 18 amino acids. This clone appeared once. The sequence came from a man between 65 and 85 years old with acute or convalescent COVID-19. This sequence joins TRBV4-2 and TRBJ2-7; 9 bases fit TRBD2. Specimen: peripheral blood. The CDR3 spells CASSQALTSGAPSYEQYF. Written as DNA, the CDR3 is TGTGCCAGCAGCCAAGCCCTGACTAGCGGAGCTCCCTCCTACGAGCAGTACTTC.